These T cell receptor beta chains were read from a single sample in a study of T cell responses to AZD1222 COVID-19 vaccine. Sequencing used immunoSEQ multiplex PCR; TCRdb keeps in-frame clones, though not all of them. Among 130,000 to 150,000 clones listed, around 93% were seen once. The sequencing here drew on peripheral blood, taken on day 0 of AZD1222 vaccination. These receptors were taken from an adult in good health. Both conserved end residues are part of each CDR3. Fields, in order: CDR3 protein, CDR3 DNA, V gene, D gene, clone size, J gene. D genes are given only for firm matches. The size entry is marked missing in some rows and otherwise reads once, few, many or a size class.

CASLYRGFQVKETQYF TGTGCCAGCCTCTACCGGGGCTTCCAAGTCAAGGAGACCCAGTACTTC TRBV2 NA NA TRBJ2-5
CSATTPASGTGIYGYTF TGCAGCGCCACTACCCCGGCTTCCGGGACAGGGATCTATGGCTACACCTTC TRBV29-1 TRBD1 NA TRBJ1-2
CATSDSYVKTLTDTQYF TGTGCCACCAGTGATTCATACGTGAAAACACTCACAGATACGCAGTATTTT TRBV24-1 NA NA TRBJ2-3
CASSQGEINYGYTF TGCGCCAGCAGCCAAGGGGAGATCAACTATGGCTACACCTTC TRBV4-3 NA NA TRBJ1-2
CASSQFWGTGHQPQHF TGCGCCAGCAGCCAATTCTGGGGGACAGGGCATCAGCCCCAGCATTTT TRBV4-3 TRBD1 NA TRBJ1-5
CASSPPTGEGYTF TGTGCCAGCAGCCCTCCGACCGGGGAAGGCTACACCTTC TRBV14 NA NA TRBJ1-2
CASSMRQGPPYGYTF TGTGCCAGTAGTATGAGGCAGGGACCTCCCTATGGCTACACCTTC TRBV19 NA NA TRBJ1-2
CASSFLGQGANGYTF TGTGCCAGCAGTTTTCTGGGACAGGGGGCTAATGGCTACACCTTC TRBV27 TRBD1 NA TRBJ1-2
CSASTVSTGELFF TGCAGTGCTAGTACGGTGTCCACCGGGGAGCTGTTTTTT TRBV20-1 NA few TRBJ2-2
CASSLNRISSYEQYF TGTGCCAGCAGCTTAAATCGGATCAGCTCCTACGAGCAGTACTTC TRBV13 NA NA TRBJ2-7
CASSLPESAAETQYF TGCGCCAGCAGCCTCCCTGAGTCCGCGGCGGAGACCCAGTACTTC TRBV5-1 NA NA TRBJ2-5
CASSVGRDTGELFF TGTGCCAGCAGCGTAGGGAGGGACACCGGGGAGCTGTTTTTT TRBV9 NA NA TRBJ2-2
CASSIWGEAEKLFF TGTGCCAGTAGTATCTGGGGTGAAGCTGAAAAACTGTTTTTT TRBV19 NA NA TRBJ1-4
CASSQTGEDGYTF TGTGCCAGCAGCCAGACAGGTGAAGATGGCTACACCTTC TRBV4-2 NA NA TRBJ1-2
CASNLRGAGANNEQFF TGTGCCAGCAATTTGAGAGGAGCAGGGGCAAACAATGAGCAGTTCTTC TRBV5-8 NA NA TRBJ2-1
CASSLVRYGYTF TGTGCCAGCAGTTTAGTTAGGTATGGCTACACCTTC TRBV28 NA NA TRBJ1-2
CASSPTQETQYF TGTGCCAGCTCACCAACTCAAGAGACCCAGTACTTC TRBV18 NA NA TRBJ2-5
CASSPSTRPFSGNTIYF TGTGCCAGCAGCCCCTCGACTCGACCCTTCTCTGGAAACACCATATATTTT TRBV7-2 NA NA TRBJ1-3
CASSSVQVNTGELFF TGTGCCAGCAGCTCGGTACAGGTCAACACCGGGGAGCTGTTTTTT TRBV5-4 NA NA TRBJ2-2
CASSWRTSGPPQYNEQFF TGCGCCAGCAGCTGGCGTACTAGCGGGCCACCCCAATACAATGAGCAGTTCTTC TRBV5-1 TRBD2 NA TRBJ2-1
CASSVAAGFYGYTF TGTGCCAGCAGCGTAGCGGCTGGCTTCTATGGCTACACCTTC TRBV9 NA NA TRBJ1-2
CASSQLESLYRTDTQYF TGTGCCAGCTCACAGCTTGAGAGTCTTTATCGGACAGATACGCAGTATTTT TRBV18 NA NA TRBJ2-3
CASSGPGPSGYTF TGTGCCAGCAGCGGACCGGGGCCTAGCGGCTACACCTTC TRBV11-2 NA NA TRBJ1-2
CASSQEGTGGPQKLFF TGCGCCAGCAGCCAAGAAGGGACAGGGGGTCCGCAAAAACTGTTTTTT TRBV4-3 TRBD1 NA TRBJ1-4
CASSPLPPENQPQHF TGTGCCAGCAGCCCCCTCCCCCCAGAAAATCAGCCCCAGCATTTT TRBV4-2 NA NA TRBJ1-5
CASSLMRSGELFF TGTGCCAGCAGTTTAATGAGGAGCGGGGAGCTGTTTTTT TRBV12-3/TRBV12-4 NA NA TRBJ2-2
CASSSRTGSYEQYF TGCGCCAGCAGCTCTAGGACAGGTTCCTACGAGCAGTACTTC TRBV5-1 TRBD1 NA TRBJ2-7
CASSDRADRGSREGPAKNIQYF TGTGCCAGCAGCGATCGGGCCGACAGGGGGTCGCGGGAGGGCCCTGCCAAAAACATTCAGTACTTC TRBV21-1 NA NA TRBJ2-4
CASSVTSGSSYEQYF TGCGCCAGCAGCGTCACTAGCGGGAGCTCCTACGAGCAGTACTTC TRBV5-1 TRBD2 NA TRBJ2-7
CASSDRGPYGYTF TGCGCCAGCAGTGATCGGGGGCCGTATGGCTACACCTTC TRBV10-1 NA NA TRBJ1-2
CASKPGGIDTGELFF TGTGCCAGCAAACCCGGAGGGATAGACACCGGGGAGCTGTTTTTT TRBV28 NA few TRBJ2-2
CASSQEGAHSSQPYEQYF TGTGCCAGCAGCCAAGAGGGAGCACACTCCTCACAACCTTACGAGCAGTACTTC TRBV4-2 NA NA TRBJ2-7
CASSVGRNTGELFF TGTGCCAGCAGTGTCGGCAGGAACACCGGGGAGCTGTTTTTT TRBV2 NA NA TRBJ2-2
CASSYGGTSGNTIYF TGTGCCAGCAGTTACGGGGGGACTTCTGGAAACACCATATATTTT TRBV6-6 NA NA TRBJ1-3
CASSVATGHSSTDTQYF TGTGCCAGCAGCGTAGCCACGGGTCATTCTAGCACAGATACGCAGTATTTT TRBV9 NA NA TRBJ2-3
CASSGAPGARDTIYF TGTGCCAGCAGTGGGGCCCCAGGGGCTAGGGACACCATATATTTT TRBV28 NA NA TRBJ1-3
CASSIEGRVGELFF TGTGCCAGTAGTATCGAAGGGCGGGTCGGGGAGCTGTTTTTT TRBV19 NA NA TRBJ2-2
CASSLTGGVPPQHF TGCGCCAGCAGCTTGACGGGGGGGGTCCCCCCCCAGCATTTT TRBV5-1 NA NA TRBJ1-5
CASSSQGGGTDTQYF TGTGCCAGCAGCTCCCAGGGGGGAGGCACAGATACGCAGTATTTT TRBV7-2 NA NA TRBJ2-3
CASSPLTSGGNTGELFF TGTGCCAGCAGCCCCTTGACTAGCGGTGGGAACACCGGGGAGCTGTTTTTT TRBV4-2 TRBD2 once TRBJ2-2
CAISSTGTGMMGNQPQHF TGTGCCATCAGCTCAACCGGGACAGGCATGATGGGCAATCAGCCCCAGCATTTT TRBV10-3 TRBD1 NA TRBJ1-5
CASSDQQGWDTQYF TGTGCCAGCAGCGACCAACAGGGGTGGGATACGCAGTATTTT TRBV9 TRBD1 NA TRBJ2-3
CASYRLYNEQFF TGTGCTTCTTATCGTCTCTACAATGAGCAGTTCTTC TRBV5-8 NA NA TRBJ2-1
CASSLDRTPGGYGYTF TGTGCCAGCAGCTTAGATCGAACCCCGGGGGGTTATGGCTACACCTTC TRBV11-2 NA NA TRBJ1-2
CASSFGRTYEQYF TGTGCCAGCAGTTTTGGCAGAACCTACGAGCAGTACTTC TRBV12-3/TRBV12-4 NA NA TRBJ2-7
CASSQDNGYIYNEQFF TGTGCCAGCAGCCAAGATAATGGATATATCTACAATGAGCAGTTCTTC TRBV14 NA NA TRBJ2-1